Shown below are 25 T cell receptor beta chains from a single sample sequenced in a study of T cell responses to AZD1222 COVID-19 vaccine. Clones were read by immunoSEQ multiplex PCR, and TCRdb kept only the in-frame ones, dropping some. The sample records about 92,000 clones, roughly 93% being singletons. The sequences come from peripheral blood, collected on day 0 of AZD1222 vaccination. Receptors were obtained from an adult in good health.

The V gene is TRBV28, the J gene TRBJ1-4, with 7 bases identical to TRBD1. The V and J ends lost 6 bases and 0 bases, in that order; junction bases with no gene match: 7. Per germline, CDR1 MDHEN and CDR2 SYDVKM. The length of the CDR3 is 16 residues. DNA for the CDR3: TGTGCCAGCAGCTCCACCGACAGGGCAACTAATGAAAAACTGTTTTTT. Protein product: CASSSTDRATNEKLFF.

The chain combines TRBV18 with TRBJ1-5, with D perhaps matching TRBD1 (5 bases). The germline CDR1 and CDR2 sequences are KGHSH and LQKENI. This CDR3 comprises 13 residues. V gave up 4 bases and J gave up 3 bases, with 7 bases separating them. The CDR3: CASSLGTNQPQHF. The CDR3 bases are TGTGCCAGCTCACTCGGGACCAATCAGCCCCAGCATTTT.

J is TRBJ1-6 and V is TRBV6-4, with a possible D match to TRBD1 (5 bases). This CDR3 region has 20 residues. The V end lost 3 bases, the J end lost 3 bases, and 24 bases lay between the germline ends. Germline V gene data show CDR1 as MRHNA and CDR2 as SNTAGT. CDR3 in amino acids: CASSDRDRPGPNNYNSPLHF. In DNA form, the CDR3 reads TGTGCCAGCAGTGATCGCGACAGACCGGGCCCAAACAACTATAATTCACCCCTCCACTTT.

A single count supports this clone. The J gene is TRBJ1-2, the V gene TRBV6-5; D is undetermined. V shed 11 bases and J shed 4 bases, with 17 bases lying between them. The CDR3 runs to 13 residues. CDR1 MNHEY and CDR2 SVGAGI come from the germline V gene. As DNA, the CDR3 is TGTGCCGGATACTTGGAGAGGAGCTATGGCTACACCTTC. Protein: CAGYLERSYGYTF.

This clone was seen only once. The CDR3 sequence: CASRGAGYEQYF. Written as DNA, the CDR3 is TGTGCCAGCCGAGGGGCGGGCTACGAGCAGTACTTC. V gene TRBV28 combines with J gene TRBJ2-7, with D perhaps matching TRBD1 or TRBD2 (5 bases each). Germline V lookup: CDR1 MDHEN, CDR2 SYDVKM. This CDR3 has 12 residues. V lost 8 bases to trimming and J lost 3 bases, with 11 bases between them.

This chain links TRBV4-1 with TRBJ1-1; 9 bases are a match to TRBD1. Per germline, CDR1 MGHRA and CDR2 YSYEKL. With 1 base clipped from V and 3 bases from J, the junction kept 6 bases outside the gene matches. There are 16 residues in the CDR3. CDR3 amino acids: CASSQGRQGVDTEAFF. DNA of the CDR3: TGCGCCAGCAGCCAAGGTAGACAGGGGGTGGACACTGAAGCTTTCTTT.

CDR3 nucleotide sequence: TGTGCCAGCAGTGGGGCTTGGGGCATTAGCAATCAGCCCCAGCATTTT. Protein sequence: CASSGAWGISNQPQHF. The chain has TRBV6-2 or TRBV6-3 and TRBJ1-5; D may be TRBD1 (5 bases). V dropped 5 bases and J dropped 0 bases, with 14 bases sitting between them. CDR3 size: 16 residues. From germline, CDR1 is MNHEY and CDR2 SVGEGT.

This chain links TRBV10-3 with TRBJ1-2, with unresolved D. The CDR3 contains 12 residues. V dropped 8 bases and J dropped 1 base, with 8 bases sitting between them. Per the germline V gene, CDR1 is ENHRY and CDR2 is SYGVKD. The CDR3 loop is CAIGGINYGYTF. The CDR3 DNA follows: TGTGCCATCGGAGGGATTAACTATGGCTACACCTTC.

The rearrangement uses TRBV7-2 and TRBJ2-1, with D unresolved. Germline values: CDR1 SGHTA, CDR2 FQGNSA. The length of the CDR3 is 14 residues. V gave up 1 base and J gave up 3 bases, with 7 bases separating them. CDR3 DNA sequence: TGTGCCAGCAGCTTAGTAGGGTTCTACAATGAGCAGTTCTTC. Protein: CASSLVGFYNEQFF.

The rearrangement links TRBV18 to TRBJ1-3, with D perhaps TRBD1 (5 bases). V was shortened by 6 bases and J by 2 bases, with 17 bases between the two germline ends. The germline V gene encodes CDR1 KGHSH and CDR2 LQKENI. The CDR3 runs to 16 residues. CDR3 sequence reads: CASSGARGTAGNTIYF. The CDR3 DNA follows: TGTGCCAGCTCCGGGGCGAGGGGCACGGCTGGAAACACCATATATTTT.

This sequence joins TRBV5-1 and TRBJ1-1; D perhaps matches TRBD1 (5 bases). The CDR3 is 17 residues long. Germline CDR1 SGHRS, CDR2 YFSETQ. V was pared by 4 bases and J by 2 bases, with 21 bases between. In DNA, the CDR3 is TGCGCCAGCAGCACGACCCCGGGGGTCCAGGAAAACACTGAAGCTTTCTTT. Its translation: CASSTTPGVQENTEAFF.

The rearrangement uses TRBV14 and TRBJ1-1, with TRBD1 matching over 9 bases. V dropped 2 bases and J dropped 4; count of bases not matched to a gene: 2. Per the germline V gene, CDR1 is SGHDN and CDR2 is FVKESK. CDR3 length: 14 residues. The CDR3 DNA reads TGTGCCAGCAGCCAAACAGGGGGCTTCACTGAAGCTTTCTTT. This encodes CASSQTGGFTEAFF.

The chain carries TRBV19 and TRBJ1-2; 8 bases agree with TRBD1. V lost 7 bases and J lost 1; bases outside the gene matches: 8. This CDR3 comprises 15 residues. Germline V lookup: CDR1 LNHDA, CDR2 SQIVND (reference sequence). The CDR3 bases are TGTGCCAGTAACGACAGGGGCGGAGGTAACTATGGCTACACCTTC. Residues: CASNDRGGGNYGYTF.

V gene TRBV28 combines with J gene TRBJ1-1; possibly TRBD1 for D (5 bases). The ends were cut back, 8 bases at V and 3 bases at J, with 10 bases in the middle. The germline V gene has CDR1 MDHEN and CDR2 SYDVKM. The CDR3 runs 12 residues. The CDR3 nucleotides are TGTGCCAGCCACCGGGGGTACACTGAAGCTTTCTTT. Protein product: CASHRGYTEAFF.

In its sample, this clone was seen once. The V gene is TRBV4-1, the J gene TRBJ1-1; the D is unclear. Between the trimmed V and J ends, which lost 0 bases and 0 bases, there was a span of 14 bases. Germline V CDR1 and CDR2: MGHRA, YSYEKL. The CDR3 is made up of 17 amino acids. The CDR3 region has the DNA TGCGCCAGCAGCCAAGATTTGCGACATCTCATGAACACTGAAGCTTTCTTT. It translates to CASSQDLRHLMNTEAFF.

The rearrangement joins TRBV7-9 to TRBJ1-1; 8 bases line up with TRBD1. Germline assignment: CDR1 SEHNR and CDR2 FQNEAQ (reference sequence). J was trimmed by 5 bases and V by 5 bases; bases with no gene match: 4. CDR3 size: 13 residues. The CDR3 reads CASSPQGATEAFF. The DNA for the CDR3 is TGTGCCAGCAGCCCGCAGGGGGCGACTGAAGCTTTCTTT.

The chain uses TRBV18 and TRBJ1-2; possible D gene TRBD1, 5 bases. Trimming removed 2 bases at V and 5 bases at J, with 12 bases between. This CDR3 has 14 residues. Germline CDR1 and CDR2: KGHSH and LQKENI. The CDR3 DNA reads as TGTGCCAGCTCACCAACGGGCAGGGCTTATGGCTACACCTTC. This encodes CASSPTGRAYGYTF.

The CDR3 loop is CASVPVKENTEAFF. Written as DNA, the CDR3 is TGCGCCAGCGTACCCGTAAAGGAGAACACTGAAGCTTTCTTT. The chain employs TRBV5-1 and TRBJ1-1; the D is unclear. V gave up 7 bases and J gave up 1 base, with 14 bases separating them. This CDR3 is built from 14 residues. In germline, CDR1 is SGHRS, CDR2 YFSETQ.

The chain couples TRBV12-3 or TRBV12-4 to TRBJ1-2; D is undetermined. V lost 8 bases, J lost 8 bases, and 15 bases lay in between. The CDR3 runs to 12 residues. The CDR3 protein is CASGSGGRGYTF. CDR3 DNA sequence: TGTGCCAGCGGCAGTGGAGGGAGAGGCTACACCTTC.

This chain joins TRBV7-9 and TRBJ2-7; 8 nucleotides match TRBD1. This CDR3 contains 14 residues. Germline CDR1 SEHNR, CDR2 FQNEAQ (reference sequence). J gave up 5 bases and V 3 bases, and 6 bases lay outside the gene matches. CDR3 sequence: CASSFRQGNHEQYF. The DNA for the CDR3 is TGTGCCAGCAGCTTTCGACAGGGGAACCACGAGCAGTACTTC.

This chain joins TRBV24-1 and TRBJ2-5, with D perhaps matching TRBD1 (5 bases). The CDR3 is 15 residues long. Germline CDR1 KGHDR, CDR2 SFDVKD. V shed 0 bases and J shed 5 bases, with 12 bases lying between them. The CDR3 nucleotides are TGTGCCACCAGTGATTTGCGGGCCAGGGCGGAGACCCAGTACTTC. It encodes CATSDLRARAETQYF.

This clone was seen more than once but under ten times. In DNA, the CDR3 is TGTGCCAGCAGCCAAGGTTCGCCAAGGGGGCTCGGCTACACCTTC. Protein product: CASSQGSPRGLGYTF. The V and J genes are TRBV14 and TRBJ1-2; TRBD1 agrees at 7 bases. CDR1 is SGHDN and CDR2 is FVKESK in the germline V gene. V was clipped by 1 base and J by 8 bases; unmatched bases: 10. The CDR3 is 15 amino acids.

The V and J genes are TRBV9 and TRBJ2-2, with a possible D match to TRBD2 (6 bases). The germline gives CDR1 SGDLS, CDR2 YYNGEE. Trimming took 0 bases from V and 1 from J, leaving 10 bases between them. This CDR3 is 16 amino acids long. The CDR3 region has the DNA TGTGCCAGCAGCGTAGCGGCCGGGGGGAACACCGGGGAGCTGTTTTTT. This sequence encodes CASSVAAGGNTGELFF. The full variable domain, rest sourced from reference TRBV9 and TRBJ2-2, is DSGVTQTPKHLITATGQRVTLRCSPRSGDLSVYWYQQSLDQGLQFLIQYYNGEERAKGNILERFSAQQFPDLHSELNLSSLELGDSALYFCASSVAAGGNTGELFFGEGSRLTVL.

This chain joins TRBV9 and TRBJ2-3, with D possibly matching TRBD2 (5 bases). CDR3 length: 15 residues. Trimming removed 0 bases from V and 0 bases from J, with 8 bases in between. Germline V gene sequence: CDR1 SGDLS, CDR2 YYNGEE. The CDR3 here is CASSVAGISTDTQYF. CDR3 nucleotide sequence: TGTGCCAGCAGCGTAGCCGGGATTAGCACAGATACGCAGTATTTT. Using reference TRBV9 and TRBJ2-3 for the parts outside the CDR3, the full variable domain is DSGVTQTPKHLITATGQRVTLRCSPRSGDLSVYWYQQSLDQGLQFLIQYYNGEERAKGNILERFSAQQFPDLHSELNLSSLELGDSALYFCASSVAGISTDTQYFGPGTRLTVL.

This chain uses TRBV11-2 with TRBJ1-5; D remains ambiguous. CDR3 length: 13 amino acids. The germline V gene has CDR1 SGHAT and CDR2 FQNNGV. V was cut by 3 bases and J by 5 bases, with 8 bases left in between. In nucleotides, the CDR3 is TGTGCCAGCAGCTTTAAAATTGATCAGCCCCAGCATTTT. This sequence encodes CASSFKIDQPQHF.